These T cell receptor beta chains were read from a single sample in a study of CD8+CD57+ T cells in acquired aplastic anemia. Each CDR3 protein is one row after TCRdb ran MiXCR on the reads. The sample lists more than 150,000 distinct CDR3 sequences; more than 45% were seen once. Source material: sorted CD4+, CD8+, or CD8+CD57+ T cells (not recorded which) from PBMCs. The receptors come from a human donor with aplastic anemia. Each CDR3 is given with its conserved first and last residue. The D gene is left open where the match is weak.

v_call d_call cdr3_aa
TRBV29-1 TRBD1 CSVHRGHGNTIYF
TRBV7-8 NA CASSTRSLSGANVLTF
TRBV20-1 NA CSAKVGDETQYF
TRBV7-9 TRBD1 CASSETGVTGELFF
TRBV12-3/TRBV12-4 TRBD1 CASRGQGGSYNSPLHF
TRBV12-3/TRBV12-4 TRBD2 CASSPTSGRVGEQFF
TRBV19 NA CASQKFSNQPQHF
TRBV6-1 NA CASSSPGRGSDGYTF
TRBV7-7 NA CASSRAAQRNEQFF
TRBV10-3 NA CAISVYNYGYTF
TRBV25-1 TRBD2 CASSTSGRKDTQYF
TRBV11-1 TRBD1 CASSFTASGTGTLKQYF
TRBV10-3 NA CAIGPYNEQFF
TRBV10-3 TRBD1 CAFSGTGYGYTF